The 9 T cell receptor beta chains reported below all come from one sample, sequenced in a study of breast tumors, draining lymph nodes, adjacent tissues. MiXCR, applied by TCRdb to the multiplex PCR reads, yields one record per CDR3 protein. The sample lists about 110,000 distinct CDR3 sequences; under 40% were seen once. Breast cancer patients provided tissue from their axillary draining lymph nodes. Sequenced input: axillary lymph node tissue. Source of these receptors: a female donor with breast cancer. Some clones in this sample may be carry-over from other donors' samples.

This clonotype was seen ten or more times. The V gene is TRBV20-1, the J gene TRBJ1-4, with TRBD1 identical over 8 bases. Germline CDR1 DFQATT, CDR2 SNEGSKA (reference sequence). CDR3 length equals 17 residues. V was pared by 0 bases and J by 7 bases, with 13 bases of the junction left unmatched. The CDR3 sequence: CSARDLGWTGQLEKLFF. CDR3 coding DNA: TGCAGTGCTAGAGATCTCGGGTGGACAGGGCAGCTTGAAAAACTGTTTTTT.

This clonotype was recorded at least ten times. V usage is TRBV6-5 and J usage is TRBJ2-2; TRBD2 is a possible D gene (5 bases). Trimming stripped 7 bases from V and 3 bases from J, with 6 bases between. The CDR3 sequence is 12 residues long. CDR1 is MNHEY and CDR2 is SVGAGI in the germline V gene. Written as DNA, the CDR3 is TGTGCCAGCACCGGGGACACCGGGGAGCTGTTTTTT. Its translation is CASTGDTGELFF.

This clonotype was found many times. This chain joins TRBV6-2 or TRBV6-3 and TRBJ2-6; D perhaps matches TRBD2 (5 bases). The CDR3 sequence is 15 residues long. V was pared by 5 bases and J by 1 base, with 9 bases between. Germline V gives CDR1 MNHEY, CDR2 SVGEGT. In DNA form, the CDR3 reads TGTGCCAGCAGTCACGGAGGTTCTGGGGCCAACGTCCTGACTTTC. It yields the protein CASSHGGSGANVLTF.

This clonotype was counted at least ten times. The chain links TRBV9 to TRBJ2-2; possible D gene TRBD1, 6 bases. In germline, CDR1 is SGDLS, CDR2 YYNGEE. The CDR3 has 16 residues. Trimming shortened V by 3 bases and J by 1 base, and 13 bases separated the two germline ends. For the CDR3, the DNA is TGTGCCAGCAGCGACGCCCCGGGACAGAACACCGGGGAGCTGTTTTTT. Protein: CASSDAPGQNTGELFF.

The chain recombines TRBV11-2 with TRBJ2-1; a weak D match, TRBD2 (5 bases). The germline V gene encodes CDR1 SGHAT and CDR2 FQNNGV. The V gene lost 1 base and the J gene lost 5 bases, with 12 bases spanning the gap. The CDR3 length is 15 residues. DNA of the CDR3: TGTGCCAGCAGCTTAGTCACGGGATTTAACAATGAGCAGTTCTTC. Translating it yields CASSLVTGFNNEQFF. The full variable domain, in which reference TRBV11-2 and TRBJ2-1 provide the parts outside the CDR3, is EAGVAQSPRYKIIEKRQSVAFWCNPISGHATLYWYQQILGQGPKLLIQFQNNGVVDDSQLPKDRFSAERLKGVDSTLKIQPAKLEDSAVYLCASSLVTGFNNEQFFGPGTRLTVL.

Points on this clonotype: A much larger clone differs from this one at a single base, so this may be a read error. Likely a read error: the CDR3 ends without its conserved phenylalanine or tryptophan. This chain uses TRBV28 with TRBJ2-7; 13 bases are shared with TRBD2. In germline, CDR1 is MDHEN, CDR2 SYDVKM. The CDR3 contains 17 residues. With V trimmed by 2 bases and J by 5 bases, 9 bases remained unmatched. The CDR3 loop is CASSLPMTSGRRNEQYL. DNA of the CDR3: TGTGCCAGCAGTTTACCTATGACTAGCGGGAGGCGAAACGAGCAGTACCTC.

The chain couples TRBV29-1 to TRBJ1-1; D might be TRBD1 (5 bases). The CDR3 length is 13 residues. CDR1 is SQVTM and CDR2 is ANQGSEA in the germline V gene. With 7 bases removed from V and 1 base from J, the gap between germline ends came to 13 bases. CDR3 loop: CSAPGLTNTEAFF. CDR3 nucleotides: TGCAGCGCCCCGGGACTGACGAACACTGAAGCTTTCTTT.

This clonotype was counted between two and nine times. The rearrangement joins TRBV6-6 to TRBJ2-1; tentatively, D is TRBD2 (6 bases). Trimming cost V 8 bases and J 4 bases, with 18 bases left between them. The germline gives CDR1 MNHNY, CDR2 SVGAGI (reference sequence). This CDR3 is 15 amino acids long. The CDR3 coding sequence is TGTGCCAGCGTGCTAGCGCCCGTTTCGTACAATGAGCAGTTCTTC. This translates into CASVLAPVSYNEQFF.

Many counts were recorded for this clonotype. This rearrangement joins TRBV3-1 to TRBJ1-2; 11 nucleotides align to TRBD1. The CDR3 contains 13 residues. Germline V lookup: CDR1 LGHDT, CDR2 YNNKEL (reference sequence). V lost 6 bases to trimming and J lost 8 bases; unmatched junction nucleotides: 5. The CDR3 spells CASRRTGGEGYTF. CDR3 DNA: TGTGCCAGCAGACGGACAGGGGGCGAGGGCTACACCTTC.